This entry lists 28 T cell receptor beta chains sequenced from one sample in a study of blood T cell repertoires in COVID-19. Only in-frame clones appear in the TCRdb table, and some are missing; sequencing was by immunoSEQ multiplex PCR. The repertoire holds some 120,000 clones, with roughly four fifths as singletons. Sequenced material: peripheral blood. The receptors come from a young man with COVID-19, enrolled during active disease.

The V call is TRBV11-2, the J call TRBJ2-3, with TRBD1 as a possible D gene (5 bases). Deletions cut 5 bases from V and 14 bases from J, with 14 bases between. CDR3 length: 11 amino acids. Looked up from germline, CDR1 is SGHAT and CDR2 is FQNNGV. DNA of the CDR3: TGTGCCAGCAGCCCGGACAAGCACCGGTATTTT. Translating it yields CASSPDKHRYF.

This chain joins TRBV6-5 and TRBJ2-7; D gene uncertain. Germline CDR1 is MNHEY and CDR2 is SVGAGI. V was trimmed by 3 bases and J by 0 bases, leaving 6 bases between them. The CDR3 consists of 13 residues. The CDR3 spells CASSYSHSYEQYF. The CDR3, as DNA: TGTGCCAGCAGTTATAGCCACTCCTACGAGCAGTACTTC.

This clone was picked up a small number of times. The V call is TRBV12-5, the J call TRBJ2-7; perhaps TRBD1 as D (7 bases). In germline, CDR1 is LGHNT, CDR2 FRNRAP. The germline V and J ends were trimmed by 3 bases and 7 bases, with 25 bases remaining between them. This CDR3 has 17 amino acids. Written as DNA, the CDR3 is TGTGCTAGTGGTTTCTCGGGAGACAGGGTCGGGGTCTGGGAGCAGTACTTC. Translation gives CASGFSGDRVGVWEQYF.

In this sample, this clone turned up many times. This chain joins TRBV18 and TRBJ2-7, with 8 nucleotides matching TRBD2. The CDR3 consists of 16 residues. J lost 2 bases, V lost 5 bases, and 11 bases had no gene match. Germline-derived CDR1 and CDR2 are KGHSH and LQKENI. The CDR3 DNA reads TGTGCCAGCTCATCCCTCTCCGGGACTAGGGCCTACGAGCAGTACTTC. Protein product: CASSSLSGTRAYEQYF.

This clone turned up a few times. This chain links TRBV6-6 with TRBJ2-7; a weak D match, TRBD2 (5 bases). Trimming cost V 6 bases and J 4 bases, with 10 bases left between them. The CDR3 contains 12 residues. Germline V gene data show CDR1 as MNHNY and CDR2 as SVGAGI (reference sequence). In DNA form, the CDR3 reads TGTGCCAGCAGCGGTGAGGGATACGAGCAGTACTTC. Amino acids: CASSGEGYEQYF.

The chain joins TRBV27 to TRBJ1-1, with TRBD1 matching 7 bases. V trimming: 3 bases; J trimming: 6 bases; junction bases outside the gene matches: 4. The CDR3 sequence is 13 residues long. Looked up from germline, CDR1 is MNHEY and CDR2 is SMNVEV (reference sequence). CDR3 sequence reads: CASSFYRGAEAFF. CDR3 nucleotides: TGTGCCAGCAGTTTTTACAGGGGCGCTGAAGCTTTCTTT.

This clone was seen a single time. The gene calls are TRBV7-7 and TRBJ2-7; 9 bases line up with TRBD1. CDR1 is SSHAT, CDR2 FNYEAQ, per germline (reference sequence). J was trimmed by 3 bases and V by 0 bases; bases with no gene match: 3. CDR3 length: 15 residues. The CDR3 DNA reads as TGTGCCAGCAGCTTAGCGACAGGGGGAGGCTACGAGCAGTACTTC. As protein: CASSLATGGGYEQYF.

This sequence joins TRBV6-5 and TRBJ1-1; D not certain. V lost 4 bases and J 2 bases, leaving 8 bases between the germline ends. Per the germline V gene, CDR1 is MNHEY and CDR2 is SVGAGI. The CDR3 length is 13 residues. CDR3: CASSFSTNTEAFF. CDR3 DNA: TGTGCCAGCAGTTTTTCGACTAACACTGAAGCTTTCTTT.

J is TRBJ2-7 and V is TRBV6-5; a possible D gene is TRBD1 (6 bases). Germline CDR1 MNHEY, CDR2 SVGAGI. V was trimmed by 6 bases and J by 4 bases, leaving 10 bases between them. The CDR3 runs to 12 residues. The CDR3 coding sequence is TGTGCCAGCAGCCACAGGGCGTACGAGCAGTACTTC. Translation gives CASSHRAYEQYF.

V is TRBV6-1 and J is TRBJ2-7; D gene unclear. The CDR3 sequence is 16 residues long. V gave up 0 bases and J gave up 2 bases, with 14 bases separating them. CDR1 and CDR2 from the germline V gene are MNHNS and SASEGT. The chain's CDR3 is CASSEALWHVPYEQYF. CDR3 DNA sequence: TGTGCCAGCAGTGAAGCGCTTTGGCACGTCCCCTACGAGCAGTACTTC.

The V and J genes are TRBV19 and TRBJ1-2, with a tentative D call TRBD1 (6 bases). The CDR3 consists of 15 residues. The ends were cut back, 4 bases at V and 4 bases at J, with 16 bases in the middle. Germline V gene sequence: CDR1 LNHDA, CDR2 SQIVND (reference sequence). The CDR3 bases are TGTGCCAGTAGTAGGGTTCGTGGGGGCTCCTATGGCTACACCTTC. Protein product: CASSRVRGGSYGYTF.

V usage is TRBV28 and J usage is TRBJ1-1; 7 bases agree with TRBD1. This CDR3 has 12 residues. V shed 6 bases, J shed 4 bases, and the junction held 2 bases outside the gene matches. CDR1 is MDHEN and CDR2 is SYDVKM in the germline V gene. The CDR3 sequence is CASSQGGTEAFF. In nucleotides, the CDR3 is TGTGCCAGCAGCCAGGGGGGCACTGAAGCTTTCTTT.

V is TRBV11-2 and J is TRBJ2-2; 11 nucleotides agree with TRBD1. The CDR3 covers 17 residues. Per the germline V gene, CDR1 is SGHAT and CDR2 is FQNNGV. The trim removed 4 bases at V and 4 bases at J, leaving 8 bases unmatched. The CDR3 bases are TGTGCCAGCAGCTCCCAAGGAGGGACAGGGGGCACCGGGGAGCTGTTTTTT. It specifies CASSSQGGTGGTGELFF.

The CDR3 DNA sequence: TGTGCCAGCACCGCAGACACCTACGAGCAGTACTTC. Amino acid sequence: CASTADTYEQYF. This chain connects TRBV28 to TRBJ2-7; D is unresolved. CDR3 length equals 12 residues. V was shortened by 7 bases and J by 2 bases, with 9 bases between the two germline ends. CDR1 MDHEN and CDR2 SYDVKM come from the germline V gene.

The gene calls are TRBV19 and TRBJ1-1; 7 bases line up with TRBD1. Germline V gene data show CDR1 as LNHDA and CDR2 as SQIVND (reference sequence). The trim removed 6 bases at V and 5 bases at J, leaving 9 bases unmatched. CDR3 length: 14 amino acids. CDR3 in DNA: TGTGCCAGTAGCCCGACACAGGGGAGGACTGAAGCTTTCTTT. Its translation: CASSPTQGRTEAFF.

This rearrangement joins TRBV28 to TRBJ1-2; possibly TRBD1 for D (5 bases). The V gene lost 3 bases and the J gene lost 4 bases, with 12 bases spanning the gap. This CDR3 has 14 residues. Germline lookup yields CDR1 MDHEN and CDR2 SYDVKM. The CDR3 sequence: CASSLGGGSYGYTF. The CDR3 DNA reads TGTGCCAGCAGTTTGGGGGGTGGGAGCTATGGCTACACCTTC.

This chain links TRBV6-2 or TRBV6-3 with TRBJ2-7; unclear D gene. Germline loops: CDR1 MNHEY, CDR2 SVGEGT. This CDR3 region has 12 residues. V lost 6 bases and J 4 bases, leaving 10 bases between the germline ends. This CDR3 is CASSSTYYEQYF. CDR3 nucleotide sequence: TGTGCCAGCAGCTCGACATATTACGAGCAGTACTTC.

This chain uses TRBV3-1 (or the pseudogene TRBV3-2) with TRBJ1-1, with D possibly matching TRBD1 (6 bases). The CDR3 consists of 14 residues. The V end lost 4 bases, the J end lost 1 base, and 10 bases lay between the germline ends. CDR1 LGHDT and CDR2 YNNKEL come from the germline V gene (reference sequence). Here the CDR3 DNA reads TGTGCCAGCAGCCCGGGACAAAAGAACACTGAAGCTTTCTTT. This encodes CASSPGQKNTEAFF.

This clone was observed a single time. The chain employs TRBV12-3 or TRBV12-4 and TRBJ2-7; no reliable D call. The CDR3 contains 12 residues. V was shortened by 1 base and J by 3 bases, with 4 bases between the two germline ends. The CDR3 loop reads CASSLGDYEQYF. The CDR3 coding sequence is TGTGCCAGCAGTTTAGGCGACTACGAGCAGTACTTC.

The J gene is TRBJ1-6, the V gene TRBV30, with no clear D. Germline V gene lookup returns CDR1 GTSNPN and CDR2 SVGIG (reference sequence). The germline V and J ends were trimmed by 3 bases and 7 bases, with 10 bases remaining between them. This CDR3 is 13 amino acids long. The CDR3 reads CAWSEDFNSPLHF. As DNA, the CDR3 is TGTGCCTGGAGCGAGGACTTCAATTCACCCCTCCACTTT.

This clone was seen once. This rearrangement joins TRBV19 to TRBJ2-5; 10 positions match TRBD2. Germline CDR1 LNHDA, CDR2 SQIVND (reference sequence). V was pared by 5 bases and J by 1 base, with 7 bases of the junction left unmatched. This CDR3 comprises 16 residues. The CDR3 region has the DNA TGTGCCAGTAGTCGGACGGGACTAGCGATCCAAGAGACCCAGTACTTC. It specifies CASSRTGLAIQETQYF.

The genes are TRBV19 and TRBJ1-2, with TRBD1 matching over 7 bases. The CDR3 contains 13 residues. The germline CDR1 and CDR2 sequences are LNHDA and SQIVND (reference sequence). V was clipped by 7 bases and J by 5 bases; unmatched bases: 7. The CDR3 nucleotides are TGTGCCAGTACCCTACAGGGGAAGTATGGCTACACCTTC. Its translation is CASTLQGKYGYTF.

This chain joins TRBV19 and TRBJ1-5; 12 positions agree with TRBD1. This CDR3 is built from 15 residues. Germline values: CDR1 LNHDA, CDR2 SQIVND (reference sequence). Unmatched junction bases numbered 5, after V lost 6 bases and J lost 5 bases. CDR3 loop: CASSPGQGADQPQHF. The CDR3 DNA reads TGTGCCAGTAGCCCGGGACAGGGGGCCGATCAGCCCCAGCATTTT.

This sequence joins TRBV5-4 and TRBJ1-2; TRBD1 matches 7 bases. The CDR3 runs 13 residues. The germline V gene encodes CDR1 SGHNT and CDR2 YYREEE (reference sequence). V shed 1 base, J shed 6 bases, and the junction held 3 bases outside the gene matches. CDR3 nucleotides: TGTGCCAGCAGCTTGTGGACAGGAGATGGCTACACCTTC. Amino acid sequence: CASSLWTGDGYTF.

This clone was observed a handful of times. The chain carries TRBV28 and TRBJ2-7, with D possibly matching TRBD1 (5 bases). V lost 4 bases, J lost 5 bases, and 9 bases lay in between. In germline, CDR1 is MDHEN, CDR2 SYDVKM. The CDR3 totals 12 residues. The CDR3 DNA reads as TGTGCCAGCAGTTCAGGGCCCAACGAGCAGTACTTC. This translates into CASSSGPNEQYF.

This chain connects TRBV5-6 to TRBJ1-2; 12 nucleotides align to TRBD1. V shed 2 bases, J shed 7 bases, and the junction held 6 bases outside the gene matches. The CDR3 has 15 residues. Per germline, CDR1 SGHDT and CDR2 YYEEEE. The CDR3 sequence is CASSFRDRGLLGYTF. CDR3 DNA sequence: TGTGCCAGCAGCTTCCGGGACAGGGGGCTTCTTGGCTACACCTTC. Full variable domain (rest looked up from reference TRBV5-6 and TRBJ1-2): DAGVTQSPTHLIKTRGQQVTLRCSPKSGHDTVSWYQQALGQGPQFIFQYYEEEERQRGNFPDRFSGHQFPNYSSELNVNALLLGDSALYLCASSFRDRGLLGYTFGSGTRLTVV.

This clone appeared a few times. The CDR3 region has the DNA TGTGCCAGCAGCCCCGGGACAGGGAGTATGAACACTGAAGCTTTCTTT. Amino acid sequence: CASSPGTGSMNTEAFF. The chain links TRBV5-6 to TRBJ1-1; 9 bases line up with TRBD1. Germline CDR1 and CDR2: SGHDT and YYEEEE. The length of the CDR3 is 16 residues. Germline trimming cut 4 bases from V and 0 bases from J; bases unmatched to any gene: 7.

This chain uses TRBV7-9 with TRBJ1-6; D not certain. Trimming took 4 bases from V and 6 from J, leaving 13 bases between them. The CDR3 consists of 15 residues. The germline V gene encodes CDR1 SEHNR and CDR2 FQNEAQ (reference sequence). CDR3 in DNA: TGTGCCAGCAGCTCCGGGGATGAGGCTAATTCACCCCTCCACTTT. It is translated as CASSSGDEANSPLHF.